The 11 T cell receptor beta chains presented below share a single source sample, sequenced in a study of blood T cell repertoires in COVID-19. Profiling relied on immunoSEQ multiplex PCR, and the TCRdb table lists in-frame clones only, not all of them. The sample lists about 230,000 clones; roughly 87% were seen once. Sequencing was performed on peripheral blood. All receptors derive from a woman in her late teens or twenties who had recovered from COVID-19.

V usage is TRBV28 and J usage is TRBJ2-3; D uncertain. Germline-derived CDR1 and CDR2 are MDHEN and SYDVKM. The CDR3 contains 12 residues. Trimming cost V 1 base and J 5 bases, with 4 bases left between them. The chain's CDR3 is CASSLSGDTQYF. Written as DNA, the CDR3 is TGTGCCAGCAGTTTATCCGGAGATACGCAGTATTTT.

J is TRBJ1-4 and V is TRBV5-6; D possibly corresponds to TRBD1 (5 bases). The V and J ends lost 3 bases and 8 bases respectively, with 17 bases between them. CDR1 is SGHDT, CDR2 YYEEEE, per germline. The CDR3 is 15 residues long. The CDR3 loop reads CASSWGVSSPEKLFF. CDR3 DNA sequence: TGTGCCAGCAGCTGGGGGGTCAGCTCGCCGGAAAAACTGTTTTTT.

The genes are TRBV2 and TRBJ2-3; TRBD2 agrees at 9 bases. Germline CDR1 reads SNHLY; CDR2 reads FYNNEI. Trimming took 8 bases from V and 5 from J; bases not matched to a gene: 8. This CDR3 is built from 14 residues. The CDR3 DNA sequence: TGTGCCAGCGCCGCTAGCGGGGTGAGAGATACGCAGTATTTT. Translation: CASAASGVRDTQYF.

This chain links TRBV19 with TRBJ2-6; 11 positions match TRBD1. V trimming: 6 bases; J trimming: 1 base; junction bases outside the gene matches: 5. The CDR3 runs 17 residues. Looked up from germline, CDR1 is LNHDA and CDR2 is SQIVND (reference sequence). The CDR3 DNA follows: TGTGCCAGTAGCTTTGGACAGGGGGCTTCTGGGGCCAACGTCCTGACTTTC. Amino acids: CASSFGQGASGANVLTF.

The rearrangement links TRBV19 to TRBJ2-5; a weak D match, TRBD2 (7 bases). The CDR3 loop spans 17 amino acids. V lost 2 bases to trimming and J lost 2 bases, with 18 bases between them. Germline V gene sequence: CDR1 LNHDA, CDR2 SQIVND (reference sequence). CDR3 nucleotides: TGTGCCAGTAGTATATTGAGAGGGGGAGGGGGACAAGAGACCCAGTACTTC. Translation: CASSILRGGGGQETQYF.

The count of this clone is one. V and J are TRBV4-3 and TRBJ2-1; 7 positions match TRBD2. The CDR3 consists of 14 residues. V was clipped by 0 bases and J by 8 bases; unmatched bases: 4. Germline CDR1 LGHNA, CDR2 YSLEER. CDR3 loop: CASSQDLGGDEQFF. CDR3 nucleotide sequence: TGCGCCAGCAGCCAAGATCTTGGGGGGGATGAGCAGTTCTTC.

The genes are TRBV27 and TRBJ1-5; D unclear. The CDR3 is 15 amino acids. With 6 bases removed from V and 6 bases from J, the gap between germline ends came to 18 bases. Germline values: CDR1 MNHEY, CDR2 SMNVEV (reference sequence). In DNA form, the CDR3 reads TGTGCCAGCAGCTTACTCCCTGGGCCCGGTCAGCCCCAGCATTTT. It encodes CASSLLPGPGQPQHF.

The genes are TRBV9 and TRBJ2-7; D is perhaps TRBD1 (5 bases). The CDR3 consists of 13 residues. CDR1 is SGDLS, CDR2 YYNGEE, per germline. V was clipped by 3 bases and J by 0 bases, with 7 bases between them. The CDR3 DNA reads as TGTGCCAGCAGCGAAGGGGACTCCTACGAGCAGTACTTC. It encodes CASSEGDSYEQYF.

V and J are TRBV12-3 or TRBV12-4 and TRBJ2-4; D call uncertain. This CDR3 region has 11 residues. Between the trimmed V and J ends, which lost 5 bases and 10 bases, there was a span of 9 bases. Written as DNA, the CDR3 is TGTGCCAGCAGTCCAGGCCCTATTCAGTACTTC. Protein sequence: CASSPGPIQYF.

This chain connects TRBV7-7 to TRBJ2-5, with D uncertain. The length of the CDR3 is 14 residues. V dropped 4 bases and J dropped 5 bases, with 14 bases sitting between them. Germline assignment: CDR1 SSHAT and CDR2 FNYEAQ (reference sequence). The CDR3, as DNA: TGTGCCAGCAGCTCGGGTCCTCGTAGTGAGACCCAGTACTTC. This encodes CASSSGPRSETQYF.

The CDR3: CASSLGTTGSPLHF. The CDR3 nucleotides are TGTGCCAGCAGCTTGGGGACTACTGGTTCACCCCTCCACTTT. The chain employs TRBV5-6 and TRBJ1-6; no reliable D call. The CDR3 loop spans 14 amino acids. Trimming took 0 bases from V and 9 from J, leaving 10 bases between them. CDR1 and CDR2 from the germline V gene are SGHDT and YYEEEE.